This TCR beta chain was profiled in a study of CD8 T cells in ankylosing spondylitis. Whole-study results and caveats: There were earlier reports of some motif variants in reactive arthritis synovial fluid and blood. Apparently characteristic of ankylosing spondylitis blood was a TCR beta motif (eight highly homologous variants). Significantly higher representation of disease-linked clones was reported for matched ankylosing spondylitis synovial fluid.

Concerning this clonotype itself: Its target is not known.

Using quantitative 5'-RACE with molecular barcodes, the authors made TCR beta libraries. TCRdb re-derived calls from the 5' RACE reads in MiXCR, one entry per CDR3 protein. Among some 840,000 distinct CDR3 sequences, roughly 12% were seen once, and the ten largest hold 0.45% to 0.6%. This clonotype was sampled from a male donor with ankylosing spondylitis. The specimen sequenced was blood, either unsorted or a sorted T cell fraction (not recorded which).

CDR3 amino acids: CASSLASSGTGAYNEQFF. CDR3 in DNA: TGCGCCAGCAGCTTGGCCTCTTCTGGGACAGGGGCCTACAATGAGCAGTTCTTC. The rearrangement joins TRBV5-1 to TRBJ2-1; 10 bases agree with TRBD1. The germline CDR1 and CDR2 sequences are SGHRS and YFSETQ. Unmatched junction bases numbered 8, after V lost 0 bases and J lost 2 bases. CDR3 size: 18 residues.